This passage covers 30 T cell receptor beta chains from one sample sequenced in a study of T cell responses to AZD1222 COVID-19 vaccine. Clones were sequenced by immunoSEQ multiplex PCR, and TCRdb holds only the in-frame ones, with some missing. The profile shows over 150,000 clones, about 88% of them singletons. This sample comprised peripheral blood, obtained on day 0 of AZD1222 vaccination. These TCRs come from an adult in good health.

The rearrangement links TRBV4-3 to TRBJ2-7; D may match TRBD1 or TRBD2 (6 bases each). V was clipped by 1 base and J by 4 bases, with 17 bases between them. Per germline, CDR1 LGHNA and CDR2 YSLEER. The CDR3 runs to 16 residues. Here the CDR3 reads CASSQGEVGAGYEQYF. CDR3 sequence (DNA): TGCGCCAGCAGCCAAGGGGAAGTGGGGGCGGGGTACGAGCAGTACTTC.

In its sample, this clone was seen once. This rearrangement joins TRBV5-1 to TRBJ2-7; D may be TRBD1 or TRBD2 (5 bases each). This CDR3 has 15 residues. The germline V and J ends were trimmed by 4 bases and 3 bases, with 17 bases remaining between them. Germline V gives CDR1 SGHRS, CDR2 YFSETQ. The CDR3 spells CASSQGLGTGYEQYF. The CDR3 DNA reads TGCGCCAGCAGCCAAGGCCTAGGGACGGGCTACGAGCAGTACTTC.

The V call is TRBV7-2, the J call TRBJ1-3; D uncertain. Trimming pared 5 bases from V and 2 bases from J, leaving 10 bases between. The CDR3 length is 14 residues. Per the germline V gene, CDR1 is SGHTA and CDR2 is FQGNSA. CDR3 sequence: CASSPYFAGNTIYF. The CDR3 DNA reads as TGTGCCAGCAGCCCCTATTTCGCTGGAAACACCATATATTTT.

The chain joins TRBV4-2 to TRBJ1-1, with D possibly matching TRBD1 (5 bases). With 1 base removed from V and 2 bases from J, the gap between germline ends came to 11 bases. This CDR3 has 15 residues. The V gene's germline CDR1 is LGHNA and CDR2 YNFKEQ. In DNA form, the CDR3 reads TGTGCCAGCAGCCAAGTTACCGGGGGTAACACTGAAGCTTTCTTT. It yields the protein CASSQVTGGNTEAFF.

This chain uses TRBV5-1 with TRBJ1-1; tentatively, D is TRBD1 (5 bases). Germline CDR1 and CDR2: SGHRS and YFSETQ. V was pared by 4 bases and J by 1 base, with 11 bases between. The CDR3 spans 14 residues. The CDR3 sequence: CASSPFQGNTEAFF. For the CDR3, the DNA is TGCGCCAGCAGCCCCTTTCAGGGGAACACTGAAGCTTTCTTT.

The gene calls are TRBV5-6 and TRBJ1-4; D might be TRBD1 (6 bases). Trimming shortened V by 0 bases and J by 7 bases, and 16 bases separated the two germline ends. CDR1 SGHDT and CDR2 YYEEEE come from the germline V gene. The CDR3 totals 16 residues. This chain's CDR3 is CASSLAERGRGEKLFF. DNA for the CDR3: TGTGCCAGCAGCTTGGCCGAAAGGGGGAGAGGTGAAAAACTGTTTTTT. The complete variable domain, with remaining parts taken from reference TRBV5-6 and TRBJ1-4, reads DAGVTQSPTHLIKTRGQQVTLRCSPKSGHDTVSWYQQALGQGPQFIFQYYEEEERQRGNFPDRFSGHQFPNYSSELNVNALLLGDSALYLCASSLAERGRGEKLFFGSGTQLSVL.

CDR3 bases: TGTGCCAGCAGTACCTCTTTTTCCCGGGAGACCCAGTACTTC. Protein product: CASSTSFSRETQYF. The rearrangement joins TRBV6-2 or TRBV6-3 to TRBJ2-5; D gene ambiguous. V gave up 5 bases and J gave up 5 bases, with 15 bases separating them. Germline V gives CDR1 MNHEY, CDR2 SVGEGT. The CDR3 runs to 14 residues.

CDR3 bases: TGTGCCAGCAGCTCTAACGGGGACACCGGGGAGCTGTTTTTT. It translates to CASSSNGDTGELFF. This chain connects TRBV9 to TRBJ2-2; possible D gene TRBD2, 5 bases. V lost 4 bases and J lost 3, with 10 bases in between. The germline V gene encodes CDR1 SGDLS and CDR2 YYNGEE. The CDR3 is 14 amino acids.

The chain has TRBV14 and TRBJ1-2; TRBD1 is a possible D gene (6 bases). V lost 5 bases and J lost 5, with 21 bases in between. Germline CDR1 reads SGHDN; CDR2 reads FVKESK. CDR3 size: 16 residues. CDR3: CASSSGQLLLGYGYTF. The CDR3 DNA is TGTGCCAGCAGCTCTGGACAGCTTCTCTTAGGGTATGGCTACACCTTC.

This clone was recorded once. The chain couples TRBV4-2 to TRBJ2-5; D might be TRBD2 (5 bases). Per the germline V gene, CDR1 is LGHNA and CDR2 is YNFKEQ. The CDR3 is made up of 16 amino acids. V dropped 3 bases and J dropped 0 bases, with 14 bases sitting between them. Here the CDR3 DNA reads TGTGCCAGCAGCCAGGGAGCTAGCCAGCACCAAGAGACCCAGTACTTC. Its translation is CASSQGASQHQETQYF.

The V and J genes are TRBV3-1 (or the pseudogene TRBV3-2) and TRBJ2-1; 11 nucleotides match TRBD2. J was trimmed by 7 bases and V by 2 bases; bases with no gene match: 4. This CDR3 is built from 15 residues. CDR1 LGHDT and CDR2 YNNKEL come from the germline V gene (reference sequence). DNA for the CDR3: TGTGCCAGCAGCCAAACTAGCGGGGGTGGGAATGAGCAGTTCTTC. Amino acid sequence: CASSQTSGGGNEQFF.

The chain joins TRBV7-9 to TRBJ2-4; a weak D match, TRBD1 (6 bases). Germline values: CDR1 SEHNR, CDR2 FQNEAQ (reference sequence). The CDR3 is made up of 14 amino acids. V was shortened by 6 bases and J by 0 bases, with 9 bases between the two germline ends. The CDR3 sequence: CASSTDRAKNIQYF. In nucleotides, the CDR3 is TGTGCCAGCAGTACGGACAGAGCCAAAAACATTCAGTACTTC.

A single count supports this clone. V gene TRBV19 combines with J gene TRBJ1-2; D unclear. The CDR3 is made up of 12 amino acids. V shed 7 bases and J shed 2 bases, with 8 bases lying between them. The germline gives CDR1 LNHDA, CDR2 SQIVND (reference sequence). DNA of the CDR3: TGTGCCAGTAAATCAGGAAACTATGGCTACACCTTC. Its translation: CASKSGNYGYTF.

The chain recombines TRBV12-3 or TRBV12-4 with TRBJ2-1, with TRBD2 as a possible D gene (6 bases). V was cut by 6 bases and J by 14 bases, with 11 bases left in between. The CDR3 spans 10 residues. Here the CDR3 DNA reads TGTGCCAGCAGCCGGGGGAAGGAGTTCTTC. It translates to CASSRGKEFF.

This chain uses TRBV7-9 with TRBJ1-5, with 7 bases lining up with TRBD1. The germline CDR1 and CDR2 sequences are SEHNR and FQNEAQ (reference sequence). This CDR3 has 17 residues. Trimming cost V 7 bases and J 3 bases; bases outside gene matches: 15. The CDR3 region has the DNA TGTGCCAGCACCTCAACAGGGGAGGGTTTATACAATCAGCCCCAGCATTTT. Its translation: CASTSTGEGLYNQPQHF.

The genes are TRBV24-1 and TRBJ2-5; no reliable D call. Trimming shortened V by 3 bases and J by 4 bases, and 11 bases separated the two germline ends. The CDR3 totals 14 residues. The germline V gene encodes CDR1 KGHDR and CDR2 SFDVKD. CDR3 in amino acids: CATSDPSRGETQYF. The CDR3 DNA is TGTGCCACCAGTGATCCAAGTCGAGGAGAGACCCAGTACTTC.

This rearrangement joins TRBV25-1 to TRBJ1-6, with D unclear. The CDR3 extends over 12 amino acids. CDR1 and CDR2 (germline): MGHDK, SYGVNS. V was clipped by 6 bases and J by 17 bases, with 17 bases between them. For the CDR3, the DNA is TGTGCCAGCAGCCTCGGACCCTCATGGTTCCACTTT. It encodes CASSLGPSWFHF.

J is TRBJ2-7 and V is TRBV9; perhaps TRBD1 as D (5 bases). Germline V gives CDR1 SGDLS, CDR2 YYNGEE. The V and J ends lost 3 bases and 1 base respectively, with 11 bases between them. CDR3 length: 14 amino acids. Here the CDR3 reads CASSALGVSYEQYF. In DNA, the CDR3 is TGTGCCAGCAGCGCCCTAGGGGTGTCCTACGAGCAGTACTTC.

The V call is TRBV4-3, the J call TRBJ1-2; TRBD1 matches at 8 bases. Looked up from germline, CDR1 is LGHNA and CDR2 is YSLEER. The junction had 7 bases not matched to a gene; V was cut back by 0 bases and J by 4 bases. The CDR3 is 16 residues long. The CDR3 DNA follows: TGCGCCAGCAGCCAAGATCCAGGGGGCTTATTCTATGGCTACACCTTC. Protein product: CASSQDPGGLFYGYTF.

The chain couples TRBV7-2 to TRBJ2-7, with D perhaps given as TRBD1 or TRBD2 (5 bases each). Germline values: CDR1 SGHTA, CDR2 FQGNSA. CDR3 length equals 13 residues. V was trimmed by 4 bases and J by 3 bases, leaving 10 bases between them. CDR3 DNA: TGTGCCAGCAGCTCCATTGGGGGCTACGAGCAGTACTTC. Protein sequence: CASSSIGGYEQYF.

The chain joins TRBV28 to TRBJ2-7, with TRBD2 matching over 11 bases. The CDR3 runs 15 residues. In germline, CDR1 is MDHEN, CDR2 SYDVKM. J gave up 2 bases and V 4 bases, and 4 bases lay outside the gene matches. The CDR3 is CASSSGLAVPYEQYF. In nucleotides, the CDR3 is TGTGCCAGCAGTTCGGGACTAGCGGTCCCCTACGAGCAGTACTTC.

The chain couples TRBV11-2 to TRBJ2-7; 9 nucleotides agree with TRBD1. CDR3 length: 14 residues. Germline V gene sequence: CDR1 SGHAT, CDR2 FQNNGV. The junction had 4 bases not matched to a gene; V was cut back by 5 bases and J by 2 bases. The CDR3 DNA follows: TGTGCCAGCAGCGAAACAGGGGGCCCCTACGAGCAGTACTTC. Its translation is CASSETGGPYEQYF. Variable domain in full (rest from reference TRBV11-2 and TRBJ2-7): EAGVAQSPRYKIIEKRQSVAFWCNPISGHATLYWYQQILGQGPKLLIQFQNNGVVDDSQLPKDRFSAERLKGVDSTLKIQPAKLEDSAVYLCASSETGGPYEQYFGPGTRLTVT.

On this clone itself: At one end the junction does not follow the germline gene, possibly because of a read error. The rearrangement uses TRBV5-4 and TRBJ2-3; either TRBD1 or TRBD2 may fit D (5 bases each). Germline V gene data show CDR1 as SGHNT and CDR2 as YYREEE (reference sequence). This CDR3 region has 15 residues. Here the CDR3 reads CASRLDLGQYDTQYF. The CDR3 nucleotides are TGTGCCAGCAGATTGGACTTGGGGCAGTATGATACGCAGTATTTT.

The chain recombines TRBV6-2 or TRBV6-3 with TRBJ2-7, with a weak D call TRBD1 (6 bases). The CDR3 is made up of 16 amino acids. V was shortened by 0 bases and J by 0 bases, with 12 bases between the two germline ends. The V gene's germline CDR1 is MNHEY and CDR2 SVGEGT. CDR3 bases: TGTGCCAGCAGTTACTCGCTTAGGGACAACTCCTACGAGCAGTACTTC. Amino acid sequence: CASSYSLRDNSYEQYF.

The chain is built from TRBV5-1 and TRBJ1-3, with D unclear. V gave up 2 bases and J gave up 2 bases, with 5 bases separating them. The CDR3 is 13 residues long. Per germline, CDR1 SGHRS and CDR2 YFSETQ. The CDR3 region has the DNA TGCGCCAGCAGCTTAGGTACTGGAAACACCATATATTTT. Amino acid sequence: CASSLGTGNTIYF.

The chain uses TRBV7-2 and TRBJ2-3, with a tentative D call TRBD2 (5 bases). Germline CDR1 reads SGHTA; CDR2 reads FQGNSA. The CDR3 is made up of 18 amino acids. Trimming shortened V by 0 bases and J by 2 bases, and 18 bases separated the two germline ends. In DNA, the CDR3 is TGTGCCAGCAGCTTAGCCGGAGGTAGCGACTACTACACAGATACGCAGTATTTT. It is translated as CASSLAGGSDYYTDTQYF.

This clone was recorded only once. The genes are TRBV12-3 or TRBV12-4 and TRBJ1-2; D may be TRBD1 (5 bases). Trimming cost V 6 bases and J 2 bases, with 10 bases left between them. The length of the CDR3 is 13 residues. The DNA for the CDR3 is TGTGCCAGCAGACCTGACAGAAACTATGGCTACACCTTC. Translating it yields CASRPDRNYGYTF.

The genes are TRBV5-1 and TRBJ1-1; unclear D gene. CDR3 size: 15 residues. Germline values: CDR1 SGHRS, CDR2 YFSETQ. Between the trimmed V and J ends, which lost 2 bases and 2 bases, there was a span of 13 bases. Here the CDR3 DNA reads TGCGCCAGCAGCTTTACTACTGGATCCAACACTGAAGCTTTCTTT. Translation: CASSFTTGSNTEAFF.

The chain links TRBV7-2 to TRBJ2-7; 11 bases line up with TRBD1. The CDR3 has 14 amino acids. Germline V gene sequence: CDR1 SGHTA, CDR2 FQGNSA. Trimming took 5 bases from V and 4 from J; bases not matched to a gene: 4. The CDR3 coding sequence is TGTGCCAGCAGCCATGGGACAGGGGGTTACGAGCAGTACTTC. Amino acids: CASSHGTGGYEQYF.

This rearrangement joins TRBV9 to TRBJ1-1; no reliable D call. V was shortened by 4 bases and J by 1 base, with 17 bases between the two germline ends. The CDR3 consists of 16 residues. The germline gives CDR1 SGDLS, CDR2 YYNGEE. The CDR3 DNA follows: TGTGCCAGCAGCCCTCACGTCGCATCGGGGAACACTGAAGCTTTCTTT. Protein product: CASSPHVASGNTEAFF.